A selection of T cell receptor beta chains follows, all from one sample in a study of PD-1 blockade in classical Hodgkin lymphoma. Sequencing was performed with immunoSEQ multiplex PCR; in TCRdb, only in-frame clones are kept and a portion is missing. The data contain tens of thousands of clones, about 90% of them singletons. The input for sequencing was peripheral blood mononuclear cells (PBMCs), taken before the fourth cycle of nivolumab. Every receptor here comes from a human donor with classical Hodgkin lymphoma. Each CDR3 is given with its conserved first and last residue. D genes are given only for firm matches. The size entry is marked missing in some rows and otherwise reads once, few, many or a size class.

j_gene | d_gene | v_gene | abundance | CDR3nt | CDR3aa
TRBJ2-2 | TRBD1 | TRBV19 | - | TGTGCCAGTATATTCCGGGACAGGGGGAACACCGGGGAGCTGTTTTTT | CASIFRDRGNTGELFF
TRBJ2-1 | - | TRBV2 | - | TGTGCGGGACCTGGGGGCGGTGACAATGAGCAGTTCTTC | CAGPGGGDNEQFF
TRBJ2-3 | - | TRBV14 | - | TGTGCCAGCAGACACTTTGAAGAAGATACGCAGTATTTT | CASRHFEEDTQYF
TRBJ1-6 | - | TRBV5-5 | - | TGTGCCAGCAGCGCGAGTGGGGTCCTTTCCTCACCCCTCCACTTT | CASSASGVLSSPLHF
TRBJ1-1 | - | TRBV5-6 | - | TGTGCCAGCAGCTTGGGACCTCAAGCTTTCTTT | CASSLGPQAFF
TRBJ1-5 | - | TRBV15 | - | TGTGCCACCAGCACGCTGGCAGGAGACTATAGCAATCAGCCCCAGCATTTT | CATSTLAGDYSNQPQHF
TRBJ1-1 | TRBD1 | TRBV18 | - | TGTGCCAGCTCACTGGGACAGGGTTCATTCACTGAAGCTTTCTTT | CASSLGQGSFTEAFF
TRBJ2-5 | - | TRBV6-5 | - | TGTGCCAGCACCGCGACAGGAGAGACCCAGTACTTC | CASTATGETQYF
TRBJ1-6 | - | TRBV19 | - | TGTGCCAGTACCCCCGGAGGGGGTAAGGATAATTCACCCCTCCACTTT | CASTPGGGKDNSPLHF
TRBJ1-1 | - | TRBV6-5 | once | TGTGCCAGCAGTTACTCGAGCAGGTACACTGAAGCTTTCTTT | CASSYSSRYTEAFF
TRBJ1-5 | - | TRBV7-8 | - | TGTGCCAGCAGCTTAGCGGGTAAGGGTATCAATCAGCCCCAGCATTTT | CASSLAGKGINQPQHF
TRBJ1-1 | - | TRBV27 | - | TGTGCCAGCAGTTTGGGCAGGGAAGCTTTCTTT | CASSLGREAFF
TRBJ2-4 | - | TRBV27 | - | TGTGCCAGCATCCGGGCTACTGGCAAAAACATTCAGTACTTC | CASIRATGKNIQYF
TRBJ2-1 | TRBD1 | TRBV27 | - | TGTGCCAGCAGCGGACAGGGCCCTGGCAATGAGCAGTTCTTC | CASSGQGPGNEQFF
TRBJ2-2 | - | TRBV10-2 | - | TGCGCCAGCAGTGAGTTGAGACAGGTTGTCGGGGAGCTGTTTTTT | CASSELRQVVGELFF
TRBJ2-3 | TRBD2 | TRBV6-4 | - | TGTGCCAGCAGTGACACCGGCGGGGGAACAGATACGCAGTATTTT | CASSDTGGGTDTQYF
TRBJ2-2 | - | TRBV4-1 | - | TGCGCCAGCAGCCAAATCGGGGAAAGGGCGAACACCGGGGAGCTGTTTTTT | CASSQIGERANTGELFF
TRBJ2-5 | - | TRBV30 | - | TGTGCCTGGACCAGCGGATTGGGGGAAGAGACCCAGTACTTC | CAWTSGLGEETQYF
TRBJ1-5 | - | TRBV6-5 | - | TGTGCCAGCAGCTCCGGGACAAGGAGCAATCAGCCCCAGCATTTT | CASSSGTRSNQPQHF
TRBJ1-1 | - | TRBV10-3 | - | TGTGCCTCTCACGCGACAGAGCTGAACACTGAAGCTTTCTTT | CASHATELNTEAFF
TRBJ1-6 | - | TRBV2 | - | TGTGCCAGCAGACTTGGAAGGGATTCACCCCTCCACTTT | CASRLGRDSPLHF
TRBJ2-7 | - | TRBV19 | - | TGTGCCAGTAGCCTGGGGTCAGCAGGGCTTGAGCAGTACTTC | CASSLGSAGLEQYF
TRBJ2-5 | - | TRBV27 | - | TGTGCCAGCAGTTTGGGGGGCTGGGAGACCCAGTACTTC | CASSLGGWETQYF
TRBJ1-1 | - | TRBV12-5 | - | TGTGCTAGTGGTTTGCCTTATAAAAGCAACACTGAAGCTTTCTTT | CASGLPYKSNTEAFF
TRBJ2-6 | - | TRBV11-2 | - | TGTGCCAGCAGCTTATGGGCGGTCGTGGGGGCCAACGTCCTGACTTTC | CASSLWAVVGANVLTF
TRBJ1-2 | - | TRBV6-5 | - | TGTGCCAGCAGTTTAGCCAGGAACTATGGCTACACCTTC | CASSLARNYGYTF
TRBJ2-1 | - | TRBV10-3 | - | TGTGCCATCAGTGAGTTGAGGGGGGAAGGGTACAATGAGCAGTTCTTC | CAISELRGEGYNEQFF
TRBJ1-5 | - | TRBV18 | once | TGTGCCAGCTCACCACCAGGGACGATTAGCAATCAGCCCCAGCATTTT | CASSPPGTISNQPQHF
TRBJ2-2 | - | TRBV2 | - | TGTGCCAGCCAGTACGGACGATCGAACACCGGGGAGCTGTTTTTT | CASQYGRSNTGELFF
TRBJ2-7 | - | TRBV6-5 | once | TGTGCCAGCAGTTACTCGACCAGCTACGAGCAGTACTTC | CASSYSTSYEQYF
TRBJ2-5 | - | TRBV7-2 | - | TGTGCCAGCAGCTTACTGCGGGGGCCCCAAGAGACCCAGTACTTC | CASSLLRGPQETQYF
TRBJ1-2 | - | TRBV5-4 | - | TGTGCCAGCAGCTTGGGGGGCCGGACAGCTCAGGGAGGCTACACCTTC | CASSLGGRTAQGGYTF
TRBJ1-1 | - | TRBV7-9 | - | TGTGCCAGCCCCGGATACACTGAAGCTTTCTTT | CASPGYTEAFF
TRBJ1-1 | - | TRBV28 | - | TGTGCCAGCAGTTTTGGGGTCACTGAAGCTTTCTTT | CASSFGVTEAFF
TRBJ2-1 | - | TRBV6-4 | once | TGTGCCAGCAGTGACTCGAATTCAGTAACCTTATACAATGAGCAGTTCTTC | CASSDSNSVTLYNEQFF
TRBJ2-7 | - | TRBV5-6 | - | TGTGCCAGCAGCTTGTTGTTTCAAGACGAGCAGTACTTC | CASSLLFQDEQYF
TRBJ2-6 | - | TRBV30 | - | TGTGCCGCGGACCGCTCCAGCTCTGGGGCCAACGTCCTGACTTTC | CAADRSSSGANVLTF
TRBJ1-2 | - | TRBV4-1 | - | TGCGCCAGCAGCCAAGAAAGAGGGGCGGACTATGGCTACACCTTC | CASSQERGADYGYTF
TRBJ1-2 | - | TRBV5-8 | - | TGTGCCACCCGGGCCCTTGGCTACACCTTC | CATRALGYTF
TRBJ1-2 | TRBD1 | TRBV7-2 | - | TGTGCCAGCAGCTTAACAGGGGAGCTCACCCTCTATGGCTACACCTTC | CASSLTGELTLYGYTF
TRBJ1-2 | - | TRBV6-1 | - | TGTGCCAGCAGTGACTGGGCGACGGGCTATGGCTACACCTTC | CASSDWATGYGYTF
TRBJ2-5 | TRBD2 | TRBV30 | - | TGTGCCTGGACCTCTACAGGACTAGCGAACGGGGAGACCCAGTACTTC | CAWTSTGLANGETQYF
TRBJ1-1 | - | TRBV5-1 | - | TGCGCCAGCAGCGACGGAGGCGTTTCCTTTTCCGCGAACACTGAAGCTTTCTTT | CASSDGGVSFSANTEAFF
TRBJ2-1 | TRBD2 | TRBV5-1 | - | TGCGCCAGCAGCCCGTGGACTAGCGCGAACAATGAGCAGTTCTTC | CASSPWTSANNEQFF
TRBJ1-1 | - | TRBV5-1 | - | TGCGCCAGCAGCTTGATGGGCCTCGGCCCCGTGGACACTGAAGCTTTCTTT | CASSLMGLGPVDTEAFF
TRBJ2-3 | TRBD1 | TRBV4-1 | - | TGCGCCAGCAGCCAAGCCGGGACAGGGGGTTATACGCAGTATTTT | CASSQAGTGGYTQYF
TRBJ2-5 | TRBD2 | TRBV18 | - | TGTGCCAGCTCACCACCGGGGGGGTTTGGAGAGACCCAGTACTTC | CASSPPGGFGETQYF
TRBJ1-5 | - | TRBV6-1 | - | TGTGCCTCCGGGCCGGGAAATCAGCCCCAGCATTTT | CASGPGNQPQHF
TRBJ1-4 | - | TRBV13 | - | TGTGCCAGCAGTCTCGGGGGCGCCGGTAATGAAAAACTGTTTTTT | CASSLGGAGNEKLFF
TRBJ2-7 | TRBD1 | TRBV30 | - | TGTGCCTGTGACCGGGACAGCCTCTTCTACGAGCAGTACTTC | CACDRDSLFYEQYF
TRBJ1-2 | - | TRBV30 | once | TGTGCCTGGAGTCCGGGGGCAGGCTACACCTTC | CAWSPGAGYTF
TRBJ1-2 | TRBD1 | TRBV6-6 | - | TGTGCCAGCAGTGCCCGTAAAGGGGGCGACTTTGGTGGCTACACCTTC | CASSARKGGDFGGYTF